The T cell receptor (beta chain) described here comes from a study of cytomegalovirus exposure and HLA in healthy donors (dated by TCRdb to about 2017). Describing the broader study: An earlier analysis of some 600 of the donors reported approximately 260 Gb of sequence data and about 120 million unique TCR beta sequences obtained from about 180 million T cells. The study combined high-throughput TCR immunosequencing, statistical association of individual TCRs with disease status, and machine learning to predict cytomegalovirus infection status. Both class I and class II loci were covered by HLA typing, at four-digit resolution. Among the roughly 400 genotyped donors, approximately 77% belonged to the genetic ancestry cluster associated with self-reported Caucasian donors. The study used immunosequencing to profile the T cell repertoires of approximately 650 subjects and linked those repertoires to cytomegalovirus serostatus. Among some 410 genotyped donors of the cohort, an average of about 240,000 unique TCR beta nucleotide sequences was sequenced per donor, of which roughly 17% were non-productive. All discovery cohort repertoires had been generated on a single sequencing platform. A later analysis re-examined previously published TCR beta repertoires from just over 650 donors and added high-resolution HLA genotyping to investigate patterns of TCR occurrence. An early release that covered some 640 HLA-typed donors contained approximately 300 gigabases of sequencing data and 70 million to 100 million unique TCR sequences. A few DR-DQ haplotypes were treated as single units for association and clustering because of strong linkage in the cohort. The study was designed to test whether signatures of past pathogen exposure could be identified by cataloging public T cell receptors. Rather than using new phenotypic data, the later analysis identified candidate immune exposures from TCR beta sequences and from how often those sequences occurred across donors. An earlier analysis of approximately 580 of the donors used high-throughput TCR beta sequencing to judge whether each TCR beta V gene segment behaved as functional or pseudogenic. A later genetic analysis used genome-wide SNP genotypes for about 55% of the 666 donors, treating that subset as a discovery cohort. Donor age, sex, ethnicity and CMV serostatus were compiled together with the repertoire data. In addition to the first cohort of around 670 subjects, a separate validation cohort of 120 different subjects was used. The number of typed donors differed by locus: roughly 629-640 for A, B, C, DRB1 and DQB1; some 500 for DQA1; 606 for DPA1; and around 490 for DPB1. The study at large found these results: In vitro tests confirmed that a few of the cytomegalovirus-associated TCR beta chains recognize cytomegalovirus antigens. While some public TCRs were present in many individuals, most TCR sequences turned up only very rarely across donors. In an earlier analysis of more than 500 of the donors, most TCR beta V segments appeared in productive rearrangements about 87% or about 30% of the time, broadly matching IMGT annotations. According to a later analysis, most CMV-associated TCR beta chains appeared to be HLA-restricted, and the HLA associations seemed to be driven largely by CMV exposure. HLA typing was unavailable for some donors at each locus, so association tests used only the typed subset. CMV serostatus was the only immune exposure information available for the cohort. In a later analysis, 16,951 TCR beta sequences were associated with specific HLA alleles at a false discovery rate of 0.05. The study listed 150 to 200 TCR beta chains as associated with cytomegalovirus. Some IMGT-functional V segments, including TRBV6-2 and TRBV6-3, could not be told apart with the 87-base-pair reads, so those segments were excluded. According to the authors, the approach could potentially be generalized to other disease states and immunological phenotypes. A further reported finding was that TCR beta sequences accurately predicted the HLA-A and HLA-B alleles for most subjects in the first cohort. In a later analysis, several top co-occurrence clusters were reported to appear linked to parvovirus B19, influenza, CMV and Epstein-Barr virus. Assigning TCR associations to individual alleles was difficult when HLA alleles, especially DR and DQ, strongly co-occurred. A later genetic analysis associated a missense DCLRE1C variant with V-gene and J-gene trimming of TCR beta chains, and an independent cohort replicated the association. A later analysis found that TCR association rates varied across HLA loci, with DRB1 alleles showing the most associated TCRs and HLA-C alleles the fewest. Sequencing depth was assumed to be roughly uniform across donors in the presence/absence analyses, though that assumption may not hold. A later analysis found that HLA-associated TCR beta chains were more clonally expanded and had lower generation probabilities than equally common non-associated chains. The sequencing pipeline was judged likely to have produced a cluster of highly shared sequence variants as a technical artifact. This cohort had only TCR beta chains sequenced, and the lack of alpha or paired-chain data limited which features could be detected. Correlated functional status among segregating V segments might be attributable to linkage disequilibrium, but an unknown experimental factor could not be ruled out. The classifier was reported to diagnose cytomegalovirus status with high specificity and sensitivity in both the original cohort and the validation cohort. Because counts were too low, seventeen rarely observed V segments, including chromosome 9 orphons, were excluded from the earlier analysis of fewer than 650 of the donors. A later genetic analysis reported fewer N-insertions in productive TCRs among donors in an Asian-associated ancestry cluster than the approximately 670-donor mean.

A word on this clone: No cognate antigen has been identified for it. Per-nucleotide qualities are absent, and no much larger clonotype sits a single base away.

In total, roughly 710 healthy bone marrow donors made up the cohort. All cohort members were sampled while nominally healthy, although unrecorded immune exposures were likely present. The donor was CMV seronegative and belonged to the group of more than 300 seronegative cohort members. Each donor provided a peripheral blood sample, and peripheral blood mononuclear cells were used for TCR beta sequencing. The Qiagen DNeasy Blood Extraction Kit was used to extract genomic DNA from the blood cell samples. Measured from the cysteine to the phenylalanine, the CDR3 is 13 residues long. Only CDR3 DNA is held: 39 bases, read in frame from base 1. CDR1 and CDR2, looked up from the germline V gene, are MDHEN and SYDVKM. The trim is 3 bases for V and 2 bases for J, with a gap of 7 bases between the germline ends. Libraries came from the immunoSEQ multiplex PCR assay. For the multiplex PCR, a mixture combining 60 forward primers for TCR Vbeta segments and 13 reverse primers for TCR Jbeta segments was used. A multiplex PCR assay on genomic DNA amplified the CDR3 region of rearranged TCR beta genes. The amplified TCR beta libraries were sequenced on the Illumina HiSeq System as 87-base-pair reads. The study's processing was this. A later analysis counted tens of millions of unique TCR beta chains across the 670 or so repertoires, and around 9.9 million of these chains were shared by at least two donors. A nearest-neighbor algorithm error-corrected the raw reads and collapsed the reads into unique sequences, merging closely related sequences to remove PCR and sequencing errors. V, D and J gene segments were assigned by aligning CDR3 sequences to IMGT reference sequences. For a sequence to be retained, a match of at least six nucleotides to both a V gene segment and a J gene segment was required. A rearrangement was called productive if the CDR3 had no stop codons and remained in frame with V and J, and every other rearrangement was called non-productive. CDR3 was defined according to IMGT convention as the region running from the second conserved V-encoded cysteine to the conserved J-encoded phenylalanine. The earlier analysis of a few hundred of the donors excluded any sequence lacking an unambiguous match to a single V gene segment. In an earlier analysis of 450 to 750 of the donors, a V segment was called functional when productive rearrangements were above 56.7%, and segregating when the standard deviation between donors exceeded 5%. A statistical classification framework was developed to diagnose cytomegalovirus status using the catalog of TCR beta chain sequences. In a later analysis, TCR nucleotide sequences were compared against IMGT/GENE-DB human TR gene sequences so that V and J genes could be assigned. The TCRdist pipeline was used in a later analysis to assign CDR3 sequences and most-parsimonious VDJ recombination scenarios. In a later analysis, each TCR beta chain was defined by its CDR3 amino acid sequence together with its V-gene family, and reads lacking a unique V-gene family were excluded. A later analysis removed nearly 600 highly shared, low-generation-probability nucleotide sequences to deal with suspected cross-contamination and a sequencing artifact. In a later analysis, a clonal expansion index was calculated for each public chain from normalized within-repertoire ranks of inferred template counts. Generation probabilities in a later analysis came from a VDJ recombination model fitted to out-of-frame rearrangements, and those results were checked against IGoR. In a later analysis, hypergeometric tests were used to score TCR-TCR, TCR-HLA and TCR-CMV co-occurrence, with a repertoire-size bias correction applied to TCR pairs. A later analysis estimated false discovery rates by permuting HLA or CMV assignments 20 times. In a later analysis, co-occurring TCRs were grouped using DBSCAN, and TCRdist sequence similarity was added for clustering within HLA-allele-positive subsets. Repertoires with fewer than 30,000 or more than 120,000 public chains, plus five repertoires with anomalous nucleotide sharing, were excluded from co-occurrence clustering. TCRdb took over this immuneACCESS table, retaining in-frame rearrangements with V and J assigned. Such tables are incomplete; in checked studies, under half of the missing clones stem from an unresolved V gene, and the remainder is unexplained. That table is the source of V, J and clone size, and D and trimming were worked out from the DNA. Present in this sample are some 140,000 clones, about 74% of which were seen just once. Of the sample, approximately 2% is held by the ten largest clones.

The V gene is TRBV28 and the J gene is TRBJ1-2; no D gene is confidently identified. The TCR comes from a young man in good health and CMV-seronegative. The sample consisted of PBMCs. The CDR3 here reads CASSFRGNYGYTF. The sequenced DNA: TGTGCCAGCAGTTTTAGAGGGAACTATGGCTACACCTTC.